This TCR beta chain was sequenced in a study of blood T cell repertoires in COVID-19. Whole-study context: Donors in the United States, Italy and Spain gave samples during acute or convalescent COVID-19. Sample material is recorded as cDNA or gDNA derived from T cells, B-cell-depleted T cells, or PBMCs.

Clones were read by immunoSEQ multiplex PCR, and TCRdb kept only the in-frame ones, dropping some. Among some 83,000 clones listed, under 90% were seen once. V was clipped by 5 bases and J by 13 bases, with 20 bases between them. Per the germline V gene, CDR1 is MNHEY and CDR2 is SMNVEV (reference sequence). The CDR3 length is 13 residues. The origin of this receptor is a man aged 80 or over with acute or convalescent COVID-19. The sample was peripheral blood. The V gene is TRBV27, the J gene TRBJ2-5; D is perhaps TRBD2 (5 bases). CDR3 in amino acids: CASSPLLSVEAYF. In DNA, the CDR3 is TGTGCCAGCAGTCCGTTGCTTTCGGTGGAGGCGTACTTC.